Sequencing of this TCR beta chain was carried out in a study of blood T cell repertoires in COVID-19. Turning to the study itself: The samples span acute and convalescent COVID-19 from the United States, Italy and Spain. Nucleic acid was either cDNA or gDNA, and it came from T cells, B-cell-depleted T cells, or PBMCs.

Germline CDR1 and CDR2: SGHRS and YFSETQ. Between the trimmed V and J ends, which lost 7 bases and 0 bases, there was a span of 13 bases. The length of the CDR3 is 15 residues. In the authors' workflow: Amplifying reference gene primers gave estimates of nucleated cell counts. Assay used: immunoSEQ multiplex PCR; TCRdb lists only in-frame clones, some missing. The D gene and trimming were derived from the DNA, and the V and J assignments and clone size from that table. Among 200,000 to 250,000 clones listed, 85% to 90% were seen once. The sequenced sample consisted of peripheral blood. V is TRBV5-1 and J is TRBJ2-2, with TRBD1 as a possible D gene (5 bases). The clonotype comes from a man older than 75 with acute or convalescent COVID-19. CDR3 sequence (DNA): TGCGCCAGCTCGCACAGGACCACGAACACCGGGGAGCTGTTTTTT. Residues: CASSHRTTNTGELFF.